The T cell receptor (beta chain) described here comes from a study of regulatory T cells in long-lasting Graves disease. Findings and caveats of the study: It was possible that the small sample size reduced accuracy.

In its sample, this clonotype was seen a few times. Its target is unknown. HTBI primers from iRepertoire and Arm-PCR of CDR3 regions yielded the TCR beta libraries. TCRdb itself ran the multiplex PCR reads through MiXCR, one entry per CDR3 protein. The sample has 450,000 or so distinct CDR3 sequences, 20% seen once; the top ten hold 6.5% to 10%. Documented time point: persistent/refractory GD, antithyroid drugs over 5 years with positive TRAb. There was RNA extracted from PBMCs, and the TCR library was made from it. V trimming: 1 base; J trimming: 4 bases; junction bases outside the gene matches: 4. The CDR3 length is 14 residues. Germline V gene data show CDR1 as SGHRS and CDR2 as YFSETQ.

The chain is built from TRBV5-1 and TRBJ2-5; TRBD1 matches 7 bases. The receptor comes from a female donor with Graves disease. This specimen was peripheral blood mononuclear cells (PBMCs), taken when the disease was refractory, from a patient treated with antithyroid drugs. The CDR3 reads CASSLITGAETQYF. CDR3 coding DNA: TGCGCCAGCAGCTTGATAACAGGGGCAGAGACCCAGTACTTC. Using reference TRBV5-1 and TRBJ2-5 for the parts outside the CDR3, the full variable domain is KAGVTQTPRYLIKTRGQQVTLSCSPISGHRSVSWYQQTPGQGLQFLFEYFSETQRNKGNFPGRFSGRQFSNSRSEMNVSTLELGDSALYLCASSLITGAETQYFGPGTRLLVL.